Sequencing of this T cell receptor beta chain was carried out in a study of cytomegalovirus exposure and HLA in healthy donors. PCR amplification relied on 60 Vbeta primers (plus 13 Jbeta primers). Method: immunoSEQ multiplex PCR; TCRdb's copy keeps in-frame clones and lacks some. The sample lists fewer than 250,000 clones; 70% to 90% were seen once. CDR1 SGHVS and CDR2 FQNEAQ come from the germline V gene. The CDR3 is 17 residues long. Losses at the gene ends were 5 bases for V and 5 bases for J; bases not matched to a gene: 8. This TCR derives from a woman between 18 and 29 years old in good health and CMV-seronegative. The sample comprised PBMCs. V gene TRBV7-8 combines with J gene TRBJ2-2; 13 nucleotides match TRBD2. CDR3 protein: CASSITSGGAETGELFF. CDR3 coding DNA: TGTGCCAGCAGCATCACTAGCGGGGGGGCAGAGACCGGGGAGCTGTTTTTT.